Below, 32 T cell receptor beta chains from the same sample are listed, as sequenced in a study of blood T cell repertoires in COVID-19. Clones were sequenced by immunoSEQ multiplex PCR, and TCRdb holds only the in-frame ones, with some missing. The sample holds some 64,000 clones; 80% to 85% are singletons and the top ten take about 15%. Source material: peripheral blood. The receptors here all came from a man in his fifties or sixties with COVID-19, enrolled during active disease.

The chain couples TRBV7-9 to TRBJ1-2, with D possibly matching TRBD1 (5 bases). Between the trimmed V and J ends, which lost 7 bases and 4 bases, there was a span of 13 bases. The germline V gene encodes CDR1 SEHNR and CDR2 FQNEAQ (reference sequence). The CDR3 extends over 13 amino acids. CDR3 nucleotides: TGTGCCAGCAATCACGGGGGGTCCTATGGCTACACCTTC. Protein sequence: CASNHGGSYGYTF.

The chain links TRBV28 to TRBJ2-2; 10 bases are shared with TRBD1. Germline V gene lookup returns CDR1 MDHEN and CDR2 SYDVKM. J gave up 4 bases and V 4 bases, and 6 bases lay outside the gene matches. CDR3 length: 16 amino acids. The CDR3 protein is CASSSTGGSITGELFF. CDR3 DNA sequence: TGTGCCAGCAGTTCGACAGGGGGCAGCATCACCGGGGAGCTGTTTTTT.

This chain joins TRBV14 and TRBJ2-7; TRBD1 aligns across 9 bases. Per germline, CDR1 SGHDN and CDR2 FVKESK. V was pared by 2 bases and J by 0 bases, with 14 bases of the junction left unmatched. The CDR3 length is 19 residues. The CDR3, as DNA: TGTGCCAGCAGCCAAAGCTCGAGAAGTGGGGACAGGGTCTCCTACGAGCAGTACTTC. Encoded protein: CASSQSSRSGDRVSYEQYF.

The V gene is TRBV10-1, the J gene TRBJ1-3; 10 bases map to TRBD1. After removal of 9 bases from V and 0 bases from J, the junction contained 8 bases not matched to a gene. CDR1 is WNHNN, CDR2 SYGVQD, per germline (reference sequence). The CDR3 spans 16 residues. CDR3 residues: CASLGTGDPSGNTIYF. The CDR3 coding sequence is TGCGCCAGTCTCGGGACAGGGGACCCCTCTGGAAACACCATATATTTT.

The J gene is TRBJ2-1, the V gene TRBV5-1; 8 bases agree with TRBD1. V lost 4 bases and J lost 4; bases outside the gene matches: 7. The CDR3 has 15 amino acids. CDR1 is SGHRS and CDR2 is YFSETQ in the germline V gene. CDR3 in DNA: TGCGCCAGCAGCACCGACCAGGGGGCATACAATGAGCAGTTCTTC. This sequence encodes CASSTDQGAYNEQFF.

The chain employs TRBV29-1 and TRBJ2-4; TRBD1 might be the D (6 bases). From germline, CDR1 is SQVTM and CDR2 ANQGSEA. This CDR3 has 13 amino acids. V was trimmed by 1 base and J by 5 bases, leaving 9 bases between them. For the CDR3, the DNA is TGCAGCGTTGAAGGGCAGGGGCAAAACATTCAGTACTTC. Translated: CSVEGQGQNIQYF.

The chain has TRBV29-1 and TRBJ1-2, with TRBD1 identical over 7 bases. The germline V gene encodes CDR1 SQVTM and CDR2 ANQGSEA. This CDR3 has 12 amino acids. The ends lost 5 bases at V and 9 bases at J; junction bases unmatched: 9. CDR3 sequence: CSVPTGELSYTF. The CDR3 region has the DNA TGCAGCGTTCCAACAGGGGAATTAAGCTACACCTTC.

The chain carries TRBV4-1 and TRBJ2-5, with TRBD2 matching over 15 bases. Germline V gene sequence: CDR1 MGHRA, CDR2 YSYEKL. The trim removed 2 bases at V and 7 bases at J, leaving 8 bases unmatched. The CDR3 loop spans 17 amino acids. The CDR3 coding sequence is TGCGCCAGCAGCCAAAGGACTAGCGGGAGGGGAAGAGGGACCCAGTACTTC. Translation gives CASSQRTSGRGRGTQYF.

The chain has TRBV2 and TRBJ2-1; 14 bases are a match to TRBD2. This CDR3 comprises 19 residues. Germline V gene lookup returns CDR1 SNHLY and CDR2 FYNNEI. Unmatched junction bases numbered 13, after V lost 6 bases and J lost 3 bases. CDR3 amino acids: CASRLEGLAGVYYYNEQFF. CDR3 in DNA: TGTGCCAGCAGACTCGAGGGACTAGCGGGAGTTTATTACTACAATGAGCAGTTCTTC.

The rearrangement links TRBV5-1 to TRBJ1-5, with D possibly being TRBD1 (6 bases). V gave up 1 base and J gave up 9 bases, with 14 bases separating them. Germline CDR1 is SGHRS and CDR2 is YFSETQ. CDR3 length equals 14 residues. CDR3 loop: CASSLPGDRSPQHF. The CDR3 coding sequence is TGCGCCAGCAGCTTGCCAGGCGACAGGTCGCCCCAGCATTTT.

The chain joins TRBV5-1 to TRBJ1-1; D not resolved. The ends were cut back, 0 bases at V and 0 bases at J, with 6 bases in the middle. The CDR3 runs 14 residues. The germline gives CDR1 SGHRS, CDR2 YFSETQ. CDR3 in amino acids: CASSLVSMNTEAFF. CDR3 coding DNA: TGCGCCAGCAGCTTGGTAAGCATGAACACTGAAGCTTTCTTT.

This clone has only a few counts. This chain connects TRBV4-1 to TRBJ2-7; 7 bases align to TRBD2. The CDR3 has 16 residues. Germline loops: CDR1 MGHRA, CDR2 YSYEKL. V was pared by 1 base and J by 2 bases, with 8 bases of the junction left unmatched. CDR3: CASSQGIGGFPYEQYF. As DNA, the CDR3 is TGCGCCAGCAGCCAAGGGATCGGGGGGTTCCCCTACGAGCAGTACTTC.

This chain connects TRBV21-1 to TRBJ1-4; the table's D call, TRBD1, was not checked against the DNA. TRBV21-1 is recorded as a pseudogene. The CDR3 loop spans 20 amino acids. The CDR3, as DNA: TGTGCCAGCAGCAAAGCCCCGTCAGGGGGCAATTGGGGTCGGAATGAAAAACTGTTTTTT. Residues: CASSKAPSGGNWGRNEKLFF.

The rearrangement links TRBV29-1 to TRBJ2-7, with D perhaps TRBD1 (6 bases). CDR1 and CDR2 from the germline V gene are SQVTM and ANQGSEA. This CDR3 region has 14 residues. The germline V and J ends were trimmed by 0 bases and 4 bases, with 13 bases remaining between them. CDR3 coding DNA: TGCAGCGTTGAAGAAATTGGGACAAATTACGAGCAGTACTTC. Protein: CSVEEIGTNYEQYF.

This rearrangement joins TRBV7-9 to TRBJ1-1; D gene uncertain. The CDR3 spans 16 residues. Trimming took 2 bases from V and 1 from J, leaving 14 bases between them. CDR1 SEHNR and CDR2 FQNEAQ come from the germline V gene (reference sequence). CDR3 nucleotides: TGTGCCAGCAGCTTATACGTCAGTTTTCGGAACACTGAAGCTTTCTTT. It codes for CASSLYVSFRNTEAFF.

This clone showed up just a few times. V usage is TRBV2 and J usage is TRBJ1-5; 9 bases are a match to TRBD1. Trimming removed 3 bases from V and 5 bases from J; junction bases left unmatched: 5. The CDR3 sequence is 15 residues long. Germline V gene lookup returns CDR1 SNHLY and CDR2 FYNNEI. The DNA of the CDR3 is TGTGCCAGCAGTGACTGGGACAGGGTTGATCAGCCCCAGCATTTT. Translation: CASSDWDRVDQPQHF.

The chain links TRBV6-5 to TRBJ2-6; D possibly corresponds to TRBD1 (6 bases). The CDR3 contains 15 residues. Per germline, CDR1 MNHEY and CDR2 SVGAGI. V was shortened by 6 bases and J by 3 bases, with 12 bases between the two germline ends. CDR3 sequence reads: CASRSTDSGANVLTF. In DNA, the CDR3 is TGTGCCAGCAGATCGACGGACAGTGGGGCCAACGTCCTGACTTTC.

The chain recombines TRBV21-1 with TRBJ1-5. TRBV21-1 is recorded as a pseudogene. The CDR3 runs to 14 residues. The CDR3 region has the DNA TGTGCCAGCAGCTCCCATGAGGTCGGTCAGCCCCAGCATTTT. The encoded protein is CASSSHEVGQPQHF.

The J gene is TRBJ2-1, the V gene TRBV20-1; 9 nucleotides line up with TRBD2. The germline CDR1 and CDR2 sequences are DFQATT and SNEGSKA (reference sequence). This CDR3 comprises 15 residues. The V gene end was trimmed by 3 bases and the J gene end by 7 bases; junction bases not matched to a gene: 10. Here the CDR3 reads CSASSAGGSGNEQFF. Here the CDR3 DNA reads TGCAGTGCTAGTTCCGCGGGGGGGTCGGGTAATGAGCAGTTCTTC.

The J gene is TRBJ1-6, the V gene TRBV11-1, with D possibly being TRBD1 (5 bases). Trimming left V 1 base short and J 10 bases short, with 11 bases between. This CDR3 is 14 amino acids long. Germline CDR1 and CDR2: SGHAT and FQDESV (reference sequence). CDR3 DNA: TGTGCCAGCAGCTTAGGGGACTTTGGGTCACCCCTCCACTTT. It is translated as CASSLGDFGSPLHF.

V gene TRBV7-9 combines with J gene TRBJ2-5, with a tentative D call TRBD2 (6 bases). Germline V gene data show CDR1 as SEHNR and CDR2 as FQNEAQ (reference sequence). V lost 5 bases and J 5 bases, leaving 15 bases between the germline ends. The CDR3 loop spans 14 amino acids. The CDR3 DNA reads as TGTGCCAGCAGCGTCTTGAGGGACTTGGAGACCCAGTACTTC. Its translation is CASSVLRDLETQYF.

This clone was found once. This sequence joins TRBV28 and TRBJ1-2; D ambiguous. CDR1 is MDHEN, CDR2 SYDVKM, per germline. This CDR3 comprises 13 residues. Trimming removed 2 bases from V and 4 bases from J, with 8 bases in between. The CDR3 DNA follows: TGTGCCAGCAGTTTAGCTGAGGGCTATGGCTACACCTTC. It encodes CASSLAEGYGYTF.

The rearrangement links TRBV5-1 to TRBJ1-5; D is undetermined. V was clipped by 3 bases and J by 0 bases, with 4 bases between them. Germline V gives CDR1 SGHRS, CDR2 YFSETQ. This CDR3 is 13 amino acids long. The chain's CDR3 is CASSSGSNQPQHF. CDR3 sequence (DNA): TGCGCCAGCAGCTCCGGTAGCAATCAGCCCCAGCATTTT.

This sequence joins TRBV6-5 and TRBJ2-2; D is ambiguous. Between the trimmed V and J ends, which lost 3 bases and 5 bases, there was a span of 4 bases. This CDR3 has 12 amino acids. Germline values: CDR1 MNHEY, CDR2 SVGAGI. CDR3 residues: CASSYLTGELFF. For the CDR3, the DNA is TGTGCCAGCAGTTATTTAACCGGGGAGCTGTTTTTT.

The chain has TRBV28 and TRBJ2-6; D ambiguous. The germline V gene encodes CDR1 MDHEN and CDR2 SYDVKM. This CDR3 has 14 residues. Trimming took 3 bases from V and 4 from J, leaving 7 bases between them. The CDR3 protein is CASSFLLGANVLTF. The CDR3, as DNA: TGTGCCAGCAGTTTCCTCTTAGGGGCCAACGTCCTGACTTTC. Filled out from reference TRBV28 and TRBJ2-6, the complete variable domain reads DVKVTQSSRYLVKRTGEKVFLECVQDMDHENMFWYRQDPGLGLRLIYFSYDVKMKEKGDIPEGYSVSREKKERFSLILESASTNQTSMYLCASSFLLGANVLTFGAGSRLTVL.

The chain joins TRBV14 to TRBJ2-5, with TRBD2 matching over 13 bases. CDR3 length: 16 amino acids. Germline CDR1 SGHDN, CDR2 FVKESK. V was clipped by 2 bases and J by 5 bases; unmatched bases: 5. The CDR3 nucleotides are TGTGCCAGCAGCCAAAGGACTAGCGGGGGACGTGAGACCCAGTACTTC. This translates into CASSQRTSGGRETQYF.

The chain recombines TRBV24-1 with TRBJ2-3, with 10 positions matching TRBD2. Germline V CDR1 and CDR2: KGHDR, SFDVKD. Trimming cost V 9 bases and J 5 bases; bases outside gene matches: 7. This CDR3 is 14 amino acids long. The CDR3 reads CATQTASGGDTQYF. Here the CDR3 DNA reads TGTGCCACCCAAACGGCTAGCGGGGGAGATACGCAGTATTTT.

V is TRBV6-1 and J is TRBJ1-2, with TRBD1 identical over 7 bases. CDR1 is MNHNS and CDR2 is SASEGT in the germline V gene. J gave up 7 bases and V 1 base, and 9 bases lay outside the gene matches. The CDR3 has 15 residues. The CDR3 loop is CASSEGQGTWGGYTF. CDR3 nucleotides: TGTGCCAGCAGTGAAGGACAGGGAACCTGGGGTGGCTACACCTTC.

The genes are TRBV11-2 and TRBJ2-7; perhaps TRBD1 as D (5 bases). The germline V gene has CDR1 SGHAT and CDR2 FQNNGV. The CDR3 contains 14 residues. Deletions cut 8 bases from V and 0 bases from J, with 14 bases between. This chain's CDR3 is CASSPRTSSYEQYF. CDR3 DNA sequence: TGTGCCAGCTCCCCGCGGACAAGCTCCTACGAGCAGTACTTC.

This chain joins TRBV2 and TRBJ2-7, with 9 positions matching TRBD2. The germline gives CDR1 SNHLY, CDR2 FYNNEI. CDR3 length equals 20 residues. After removal of 10 bases from V and 0 bases from J, the junction contained 25 bases not matched to a gene. CDR3 nucleotides: TGTGCCATCAAATCCCTATCTTGGGCCGGCTTAGCGGGGGACTCCTACGAGCAGTACTTC. Protein product: CAIKSLSWAGLAGDSYEQYF.

The chain couples TRBV12-3 or TRBV12-4 to TRBJ2-3; D is ambiguous. This CDR3 region has 13 residues. The V gene lost 4 bases and the J gene lost 2 bases, with 7 bases spanning the gap. For the CDR3, the DNA is TGTGCCAGCAGTTCGGCGGCCACAGATACGCAGTATTTT. Protein product: CASSSAATDTQYF.

This clone was detected only a few times. The chain couples TRBV19 to TRBJ1-4; the match to TRBD1 covers 11 bases. After removal of 6 bases from V and 5 bases from J, the junction contained 8 bases not matched to a gene. The CDR3 has 16 amino acids. From germline, CDR1 is LNHDA and CDR2 SQIVND (reference sequence). Here the CDR3 DNA reads TGTGCCAGTAGAAACGGCCGGGACAGGGGGAATGAAAAACTGTTTTTT. It encodes CASRNGRDRGNEKLFF.